Below, 6 T cell receptor beta chains from the same sample are listed, as sequenced in a study of cytomegalovirus exposure and HLA in healthy donors. A multiplex PCR was run with 60 Vbeta primers and 13 Jbeta primers. Produced via immunoSEQ multiplex PCR; TCRdb's table is partial and in-frame only. The data contain 100,000 to 150,000 clones, about 80% of them singletons. The sample consisted of PBMCs. These receptors all stem from a man in his thirties or forties in good health and CMV-seropositive.

This rearrangement joins TRBV6-1 to TRBJ1-4; no reliable D call. This CDR3 is 13 amino acids long. The germline gives CDR1 MNHNS, CDR2 SASEGT. V dropped 7 bases and J dropped 8 bases, with 14 bases sitting between them. This CDR3 is CASKRVTYEKLFF. The CDR3, as DNA: TGTGCCAGCAAGAGGGTAACGTACGAAAAACTGTTTTTT.

The chain joins TRBV7-6 to TRBJ1-3; D is undetermined. The CDR3 contains 16 residues. V dropped 4 bases and J dropped 0 bases, with 13 bases sitting between them. Germline V gene lookup returns CDR1 SGHVS and CDR2 FNYEAQ. CDR3 loop: CASSSPRLNSGNTIYF. As DNA, the CDR3 is TGTGCCAGCAGCTCCCCAAGACTCAACTCTGGAAACACCATATATTTT.

The gene calls are TRBV7-2 and TRBJ1-1; D may be TRBD1 (6 bases). Germline CDR1 reads SGHTA; CDR2 reads FQGNSA. V lost 5 bases and J 4 bases, leaving 11 bases between the germline ends. The CDR3 spans 13 residues. CDR3 loop: CASSRGWTTEAFF. In DNA form, the CDR3 reads TGTGCCAGCAGCAGGGGGTGGACCACTGAAGCTTTCTTT.

The CDR3 loop is CASSLGQTGFDEQYF. Written as DNA, the CDR3 is TGTGCCAGCAGCCTAGGCCAAACAGGGTTTGACGAGCAGTACTTC. The chain recombines TRBV7-9 with TRBJ2-7; a possible D gene is TRBD1 (6 bases). CDR1 and CDR2 from the germline V gene are SEHNR and FQNEAQ (reference sequence). Trimming pared 5 bases from V and 5 bases from J, leaving 19 bases between. This CDR3 has 15 residues.

The chain joins TRBV4-1 to TRBJ1-5; 8 positions agree with TRBD1. Germline CDR1 reads MGHRA; CDR2 reads YSYEKL. V was clipped by 4 bases and J by 4 bases; unmatched bases: 9. The CDR3 length is 16 residues. The CDR3: CASSPRTGLRNQPQHF. As DNA, the CDR3 is TGCGCCAGCAGCCCGCGGACAGGGTTAAGGAATCAGCCCCAGCATTTT.

The V call is TRBV7-2, the J call TRBJ2-5; 7 bases are a match to TRBD2. The CDR3 covers 12 residues. CDR1 and CDR2 (germline): SGHTA, FQGNSA. Losses at the gene ends were 7 bases for V and 4 bases for J; bases not matched to a gene: 3. CDR3 bases: TGTGCCAGCACCCGGGAGGTAGAGACCCAGTACTTC. Protein sequence: CASTREVETQYF. The whole variable domain, remainder taken from reference TRBV7-2 and TRBJ2-5, is GAGVSQSPSNKVTEKGKDVELRCDPISGHTALYWYRQSLGQGLEFLIYFQGNSAPDKSGLPSDRFSAERTGGSVSTLTIQRTQQEDSAVYLCASTREVETQYFGPGTRLLVL.